What follows describes a single T cell receptor (beta chain). Repertoires were generated with immunoSEQ multiplex PCR, while TCRdb's copy carries only in-frame clones and drops some. Here the sample spans 55,000 to 85,000 clones, 90% being singletons. The sample comes from a study of T cell changes during pregnancy in multiple sclerosis. The CDR3 sequence is 18 residues long. Trimming cost V 5 bases and J 2 bases; bases outside gene matches: 17. Germline V lookup: CDR1 LNHDA, CDR2 SQIVND (reference sequence). The input for sequencing was peripheral blood, taken in the third trimester of pregnancy. The sequence came from a female donor with multiple sclerosis, enrolled in a pregnancy study. The chain links TRBV19 to TRBJ2-5; 7 positions match TRBD2. The CDR3 region is CASSSGVWGGLSQETQYF. CDR3 nucleotides: TGTGCCAGTAGTTCGGGGGTGTGGGGGGGTCTATCTCAAGAGACCCAGTACTTC.